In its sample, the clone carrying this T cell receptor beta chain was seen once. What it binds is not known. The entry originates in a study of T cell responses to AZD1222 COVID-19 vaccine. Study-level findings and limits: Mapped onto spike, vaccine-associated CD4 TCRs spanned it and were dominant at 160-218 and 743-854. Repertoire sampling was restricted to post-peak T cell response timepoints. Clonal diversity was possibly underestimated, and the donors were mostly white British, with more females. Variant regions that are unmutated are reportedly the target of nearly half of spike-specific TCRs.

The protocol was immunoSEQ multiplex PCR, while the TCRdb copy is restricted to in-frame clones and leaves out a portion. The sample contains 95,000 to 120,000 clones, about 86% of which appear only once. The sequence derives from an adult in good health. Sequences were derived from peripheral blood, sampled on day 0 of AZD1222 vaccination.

The CDR3 sequence: CASRTGQGNTEAFF. The CDR3 nucleotides are TGTGCCAGCAGGACTGGACAGGGGAACACTGAAGCTTTCTTT. The chain combines TRBV6-5 with TRBJ1-1; 8 nucleotides agree with TRBD1. This CDR3 has 14 amino acids. V dropped 6 bases and J dropped 1; count of bases not matched to a gene: 4. Germline CDR1 MNHEY, CDR2 SVGAGI.